This TCR beta chain comes out of a study of somatic mutations in cytotoxic T cells in rheumatoid arthritis. Per the original data handling: Matches to published virus-specific TCRB sequences were rare among patient CD8+ clones larger than 1%. Only in-frame clones appear in the TCRdb table, and some are missing; sequencing was by immunoSEQ multiplex PCR. V, J and clone size are those of that table, while D and trimming were read from the DNA. Among several thousand clones, more than 70% were seen once, and the ten largest hold approximately 4.9%. Study-level results: Rheumatoid arthritis patients, but not healthy controls, exhibited increasing CD8+ clonality with age. Some patients, about an eighth of the 65, had a largest CD8+ clone that exceeded 20% of CD8+ cells.

Isolation of the CD4+ and CD8+ populations was accomplished via positive magnetic bead selection, with purity assessed by flow cytometry. The germline CDR1 and CDR2 sequences are MNHEY and SVGAGI. CDR3 length equals 14 residues. V lost 0 bases, J lost 10 bases, and 1 base stayed unmatched. Remarks on this clone: Its antigen is as yet unknown.

The origin of this receptor is an adult with rheumatoid arthritis. The J gene is TRBJ2-1, the V gene TRBV6-5; 12 bases match TRBD2. The sample comprised CD8+ T cells sorted from blood. CDR3 region: CASSYSTSGGEQFF. The CDR3 DNA sequence: TGTGCCAGCAGTTACTCAACTAGCGGGGGGGAGCAGTTCTTC.